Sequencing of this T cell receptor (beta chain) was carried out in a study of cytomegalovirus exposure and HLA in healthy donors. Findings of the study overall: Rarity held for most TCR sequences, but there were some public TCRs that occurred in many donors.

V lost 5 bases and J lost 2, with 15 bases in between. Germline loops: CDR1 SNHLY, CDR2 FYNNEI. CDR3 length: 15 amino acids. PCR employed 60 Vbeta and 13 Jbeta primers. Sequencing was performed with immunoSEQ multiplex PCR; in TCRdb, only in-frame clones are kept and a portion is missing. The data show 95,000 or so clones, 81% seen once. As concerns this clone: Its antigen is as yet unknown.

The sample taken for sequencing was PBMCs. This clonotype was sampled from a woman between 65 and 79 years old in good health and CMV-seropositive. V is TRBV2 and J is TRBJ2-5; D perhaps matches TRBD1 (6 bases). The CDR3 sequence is CASSLMQGPQETQYF. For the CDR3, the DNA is TGTGCCAGCAGTCTAATGCAGGGGCCGCAAGAGACCCAGTACTTC.